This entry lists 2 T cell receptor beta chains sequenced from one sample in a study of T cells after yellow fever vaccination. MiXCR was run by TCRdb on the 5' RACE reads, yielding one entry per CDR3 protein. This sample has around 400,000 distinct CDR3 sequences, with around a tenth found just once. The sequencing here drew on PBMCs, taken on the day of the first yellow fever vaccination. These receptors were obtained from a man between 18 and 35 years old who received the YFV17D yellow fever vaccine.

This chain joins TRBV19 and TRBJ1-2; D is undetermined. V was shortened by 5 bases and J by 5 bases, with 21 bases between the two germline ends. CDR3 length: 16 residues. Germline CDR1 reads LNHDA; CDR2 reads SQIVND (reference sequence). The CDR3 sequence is CASSVTSGRRLYGYTF. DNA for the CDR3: TGTGCCAGTAGTGTAACTTCCGGACGGCGACTTTATGGCTACACCTTC. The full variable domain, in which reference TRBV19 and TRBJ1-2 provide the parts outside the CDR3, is DGGITQSPKYLFRKEGQNVTLSCEQNLNHDAMYWYRQDPGQGLRLIYYSQIVNDFQKGDIAEGYSVSREKKESFPLTVTSAQKNPTAFYLCASSVTSGRRLYGYTFGSGTRLTVV.

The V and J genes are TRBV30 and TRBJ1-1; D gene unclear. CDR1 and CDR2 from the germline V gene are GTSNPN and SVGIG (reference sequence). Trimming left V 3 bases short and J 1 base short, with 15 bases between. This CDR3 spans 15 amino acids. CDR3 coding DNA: TGTGCCTGGAGAAGGAGGGCCAACTGGAACACTGAAGCTTTCTTT. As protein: CAWRRRANWNTEAFF.